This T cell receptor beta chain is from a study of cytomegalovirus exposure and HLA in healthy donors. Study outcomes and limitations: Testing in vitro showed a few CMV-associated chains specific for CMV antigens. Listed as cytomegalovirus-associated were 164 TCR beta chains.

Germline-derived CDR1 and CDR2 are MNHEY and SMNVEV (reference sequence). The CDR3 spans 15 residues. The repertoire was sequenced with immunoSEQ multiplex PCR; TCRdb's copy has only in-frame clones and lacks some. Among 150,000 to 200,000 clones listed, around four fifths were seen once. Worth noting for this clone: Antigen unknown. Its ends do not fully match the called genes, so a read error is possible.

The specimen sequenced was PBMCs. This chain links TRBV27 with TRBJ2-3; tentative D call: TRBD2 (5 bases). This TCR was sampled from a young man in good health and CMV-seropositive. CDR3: CASSWTPYAPDMQYF. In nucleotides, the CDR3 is TGTGCCAGCAGTTGGACTCCCTATGCCCCGGATATGCAGTATTTT.